A single sample gave rise to the 6 T cell receptor beta chains below, sequenced in a study of control samples from healthy donors and cancer patients. The data were produced by immunoSEQ multiplex PCR, yet TCRdb's version contains in-frame clones alone and is incomplete. The profile covers about 110,000 clones, with 75% to 95% appearing a single time and about 4.2% taken by the ten largest. Sequences were obtained from blood. The receptors come from a human donor in good health. The donor label of this sample is uncertain.

With regard to this clone: Other DNA variants within this sample encode the same CDR3. The J gene is TRBJ2-1, the V gene TRBV3-1 (or the pseudogene TRBV3-2), with a possible D match to TRBD1 (6 bases). This CDR3 comprises 14 residues. Germline V lookup: CDR1 LGHDT, CDR2 YNNKEL (reference sequence). The V end was cut by 1 base, the J end by 5 bases, with 9 bases between. The CDR3 loop reads CASSQGGGHNEQFF. The DNA of the CDR3 is TGTGCCAGCAGCCAAGGTGGGGGCCACAATGAGCAGTTCTTC.

The chain uses TRBV18 and TRBJ1-2; TRBD1 matches at 7 bases. This CDR3 is 14 amino acids long. V was pared by 4 bases and J by 4 bases, with 6 bases of the junction left unmatched. Per germline, CDR1 KGHSH and CDR2 LQKENI. The CDR3 sequence: CASSRTGLSYGYTF. The DNA of the CDR3 is TGTGCCAGCTCACGGACAGGATTATCCTATGGCTACACCTTC.

The CDR3 loop is CAWGTGANRPDNEQFF. The CDR3 DNA is TGTGCCTGGGGGACAGGGGCCAACAGGCCGGACAATGAGCAGTTCTTC. The V call is TRBV30, the J call TRBJ2-1; 10 bases line up with TRBD1. After removal of 5 bases from V and 5 bases from J, the junction contained 12 bases not matched to a gene. This CDR3 has 16 amino acids. Germline lookup yields CDR1 GTSNPN and CDR2 SVGIG (reference sequence). The variable domain in full, completed from reference TRBV30 and TRBJ2-1, reads SQTIHQWPATLVQPVGSPLSLECTVEGTSNPNLYWYRQAAGRGLQLLFYSVGIGQISSEVPQNLSASRPQDRQFILSSKKLLLSDSGFYLCAWGTGANRPDNEQFFGPGTRLTVL.

This clone was observed a single time. The rearrangement links TRBV9 to TRBJ2-5; 10 positions match TRBD2. Germline V lookup: CDR1 SGDLS, CDR2 YYNGEE. Trimming took 0 bases from V and 2 from J; bases not matched to a gene: 10. This CDR3 region has 18 residues. Here the CDR3 DNA reads TGTGCCAGCAGCGTAGAGGGGTTAGCGGGGGGTCGGCAAGAGACCCAGTACTTC. Its protein product is CASSVEGLAGGRQETQYF.

The rearrangement links TRBV14 to TRBJ2-5; D perhaps matches TRBD2 (6 bases). Trimming took off 1 base at V and 6 bases at J, with 9 bases between the two ends. This CDR3 region has 13 residues. Germline V gives CDR1 SGHDN, CDR2 FVKESK. In nucleotides, the CDR3 is TGTGCCAGCAGCCAAGTGGGGGGTCAGACCCAGTACTTC. It encodes CASSQVGGQTQYF.

V usage is TRBV15 and J usage is TRBJ2-3; D not resolved. The CDR3 runs to 16 residues. Germline V CDR1 and CDR2: LNHNV, YYDKDF (reference sequence). Trimming stripped 0 bases from V and 0 bases from J, with 10 bases between. In DNA, the CDR3 is TGTGCCACCAGCAGAGACAGTGCCTCTAGCACAGATACGCAGTATTTT. This codes for CATSRDSASSTDTQYF. The variable domain in full, completed from reference TRBV15 and TRBJ2-3, reads DAMVIQNPRYQVTQFGKPVTLSCSQTLNHNVMYWYQQKSSQAPKLLFHYYDKDFNNEADTPDNFQSRRPNTSFCFLDIRSPGLGDTAMYLCATSRDSASSTDTQYFGPGTRLTVL.